One TCR beta chain is described in this entry. Antigen: not known. TCRdb keeps only in-frame clones here, not all; method: immunoSEQ multiplex PCR. The sample lists roughly 60,000 clones; about 90% were seen once. The V and J ends lost 0 bases and 4 bases respectively, with 13 bases between them. The CDR3 covers 15 residues. Germline CDR1 MNHNY, CDR2 SVGAGI (reference sequence). The donors were part of the validation cohort of 120 or so subjects. That cohort was separate from the first cohort, which comprised 500 to 700 subjects. These data are taken from a study of cytomegalovirus exposure and HLA in healthy donors. Points from the study as a whole: According to a later analysis, TCR clusters from the first cohort tended to co-occur in the 100 to 150 validation repertoires. Cytomegalovirus status was reportedly diagnosed by the classifier with high specificity and sensitivity.

The sequenced sample was PBMCs. The chain recombines TRBV6-6 with TRBJ2-7; TRBD1 is a possible D gene (5 bases). This receptor was taken from a woman younger than 35 in good health and CMV-seronegative. CDR3 nucleotides: TGTGCCAGCAGTTACTCGGCAGGGCACTTTTACGAGCAGTACTTC. Encoded protein: CASSYSAGHFYEQYF.